These 20 T cell receptor beta chains originate from one sample sequenced in a study of T-cell reconstitution after alpha-beta-depleted transplantation in children. TCRbeta library construction was performed incorporating unique molecular identifiers. TCRdb processed the PCR reads anew with MiXCR; each CDR3 protein has one entry. The sample holds some 220,000 distinct CDR3 sequences, 8.5% to 10% seen once. Sequenced here: PBMCs from the stem cell graft donor, sampled from the stem cell graft. These receptors all come from a human donor who donated a stem cell graft to a child with acute lymphoblastic leukemia.

This clonotype showed up many times. This rearrangement joins TRBV27 to TRBJ2-5; the D gene is possibly TRBD2 (5 bases). Germline V gene data show CDR1 as MNHEY and CDR2 as SMNVEV (reference sequence). V was trimmed by 3 bases and J by 2 bases, leaving 10 bases between them. The CDR3 runs to 14 residues. The CDR3 nucleotides read TGTGCCAGCAGTTTGATTTCGGGGCAAGAGACCCAGTACTTC. The encoded protein is CASSLISGQETQYF.

This clonotype occurred a few times. The chain joins TRBV5-1 to TRBJ1-2, with 10 bases identical to TRBD1. The CDR3 consists of 16 residues. V was pared by 6 bases and J by 4 bases, with 12 bases of the junction left unmatched. Germline lookup yields CDR1 SGHRS and CDR2 YFSETQ. The CDR3 protein is CASTRGQGILSYGYTF. The CDR3 DNA reads TGCGCCAGCACTCGGGGACAGGGGATTTTGAGCTATGGCTACACCTTC.

The chain has TRBV12-3 or TRBV12-4 and TRBJ1-6; 10 bases are a match to TRBD1. The CDR3 totals 15 residues. V lost 3 bases and J lost 7; bases outside the gene matches: 3. CDR3 region: CASSLRQGANSPLHF. CDR3 DNA sequence: TGTGCCAGCAGTTTGAGACAGGGGGCAAATTCACCCCTCCACTTT.

In this sample, this clonotype turned up many times. The V call is TRBV12-3 or TRBV12-4, the J call TRBJ2-7; 8 nucleotides agree with TRBD1. Trimming at V came to 5 bases and at J to 1 base, leaving 10 bases not matched to a gene. The CDR3 has 16 residues. CDR3: CASSRMTGDGSYEQYF. The CDR3 DNA reads as TGTGCCAGCAGTCGAATGACAGGGGACGGGTCCTACGAGCAGTACTTC.

There are many counts of this clonotype. This chain joins TRBV20-1 and TRBJ2-7; D perhaps matches TRBD2 (7 bases). From germline, CDR1 is DFQATT and CDR2 SNEGSKA (reference sequence). Between the trimmed V and J ends, which lost 2 bases and 2 bases, there was a span of 16 bases. The CDR3 covers 15 residues. The CDR3 reads CSARTGGGGTYEQYF. The CDR3 nucleotides read TGCAGTGCTAGAACGGGGGGAGGGGGGACCTACGAGCAGTACTTC.

In its sample, this clonotype was seen a few times. This chain joins TRBV6-1 and TRBJ1-3, with D unclear. The V end was cut by 6 bases, the J end by 0 bases, with 15 bases between. CDR1 is MNHNS, CDR2 SASEGT, per germline. The CDR3 is 16 amino acids. This chain's CDR3 is CASSQTAGISGNTIYF. DNA for the CDR3: TGTGCCAGCAGCCAAACAGCGGGAATCTCTGGAAACACCATATATTTT.

This clonotype was counted between two and nine times. V usage is TRBV10-2 and J usage is TRBJ2-3; possible D gene TRBD1, 6 bases. V was trimmed by 7 bases and J by 3 bases, leaving 11 bases between them. This CDR3 is 13 amino acids long. The germline V gene encodes CDR1 WSHSY and CDR2 SAAADI. The CDR3 DNA is TGCGCCAGCACTGTTACAGGGACAGATACGCAGTATTTT. It yields the protein CASTVTGTDTQYF.

The rearrangement links TRBV5-1 to TRBJ2-3; maybe TRBD1 (5 bases). V was shortened by 0 bases and J by 3 bases, with 14 bases between the two germline ends. The CDR3 loop spans 16 amino acids. Looked up from germline, CDR1 is SGHRS and CDR2 is YFSETQ. CDR3 amino acids: CASSLGGLVQTDTQYF. Written as DNA, the CDR3 is TGCGCCAGCAGCTTGGGGGGCCTGGTTCAGACAGATACGCAGTATTTT.

The CDR3, as DNA: TGTGCCAGCAGTCCTGCTGTGGATCAGCCCCAGCATTTT. This encodes CASSPAVDQPQHF. The chain uses TRBV7-2 and TRBJ1-5; no clear D. Germline CDR1 is SGHTA and CDR2 is FQGNSA. V was trimmed by 6 bases and J by 5 bases, leaving 11 bases between them. This CDR3 comprises 13 residues.

This clonotype was detected many times. The genes are TRBV15 and TRBJ1-1; weak D call: TRBD1 (5 bases). V was trimmed by 0 bases and J by 6 bases, leaving 11 bases between them. The germline V gene encodes CDR1 LNHNV and CDR2 YYDKDF (reference sequence). The CDR3 sequence is 14 residues long. The CDR3 bases are TGTGCCACCAGCAGAGAACGGAGCAGGGCTGAAGCTTTCTTT. Translating gives CATSRERSRAEAFF.

The chain employs TRBV15 and TRBJ2-3, with D unresolved. This CDR3 contains 13 residues. Trimming cost V 1 base and J 6 bases, with 8 bases left between them. The V gene's germline CDR1 is LNHNV and CDR2 YYDKDF (reference sequence). The CDR3 sequence: CATSRGVADTQYF. The CDR3 DNA is TGTGCCACCAGCAGAGGAGTGGCGGATACGCAGTATTTT.

The DNA for the CDR3 is TGTGCCAGCAGCCAAGGGGGGAGCACAGATACGCAGTATTTT. Amino acids: CASSQGGSTDTQYF. The chain links TRBV4-2 to TRBJ2-3; tentatively, D is TRBD1 or TRBD2 (5 bases each). The CDR3 is made up of 14 amino acids. The V gene lost 1 base and the J gene lost 0 bases, with 5 bases spanning the gap. The germline gives CDR1 LGHNA, CDR2 YNFKEQ.

There are a few counts of this clonotype. This sequence joins TRBV6-5 and TRBJ2-7; 7 nucleotides line up with TRBD2. This CDR3 comprises 11 residues. The J segment lost 2 bases and the V segment lost 10 bases, leaving 2 bases of the junction unmatched. The germline V gene encodes CDR1 MNHEY and CDR2 SVGAGI. The CDR3 sequence: CATRGAYEQYF. CDR3 sequence (DNA): TGTGCCACCCGGGGGGCCTACGAGCAGTACTTC.

This clonotype was seen at least ten times. The chain links TRBV20-1 to TRBJ1-4; D gene uncertain. V was cut by 5 bases and J by 0 bases, with 10 bases left in between. The CDR3 has 14 amino acids. Per the germline V gene, CDR1 is DFQATT and CDR2 is SNEGSKA (reference sequence). The CDR3 DNA reads as TGCAGTGCTCGTACGGTAGCAACTAATGAAAAACTGTTTTTT. It codes for CSARTVATNEKLFF.

This clonotype came up many times. This sequence joins TRBV6-5 and TRBJ1-4; no reliable D call. Germline assignment: CDR1 MNHEY and CDR2 SVGAGI. The CDR3 sequence is 14 residues long. V lost 8 bases and J 0 bases, leaving 10 bases between the germline ends. The CDR3 loop is CASGVLTTNEKLFF. CDR3 sequence (DNA): TGTGCCAGCGGGGTCTTGACAACTAATGAAAAACTGTTTTTT.

At least ten counts were recorded for this clonotype. The V and J genes are TRBV27 and TRBJ1-4; D is unresolved. Germline CDR1 MNHEY, CDR2 SMNVEV (reference sequence). This CDR3 spans 13 amino acids. V lost 6 bases, J lost 5 bases, and 10 bases lay in between. The CDR3 loop reads CASSVRQNEKLFF. DNA of the CDR3: TGTGCCAGCAGCGTTCGGCAAAATGAAAAACTGTTTTTT.

This clonotype was recorded at least ten times. The chain has TRBV12-3 or TRBV12-4 and TRBJ2-1; a weak D match, TRBD2 (7 bases). The CDR3 has 14 residues. Deletions cut 7 bases from V and 4 bases from J, with 14 bases between. For the CDR3, the DNA is TGTGCCAGCAAGGGGGGGGGCCCGTACAATGAGCAGTTCTTC. It specifies CASKGGGPYNEQFF.

This clonotype was recorded many times. The V gene is TRBV6-5, the J gene TRBJ1-2; D gene ambiguous. Germline loops: CDR1 MNHEY, CDR2 SVGAGI. Trimming stripped 2 bases from V and 4 bases from J, with 11 bases between. The CDR3 runs 14 residues. CDR3 region: CASSYRTGAYGYTF. DNA of the CDR3: TGTGCCAGCAGTTACCGGACGGGAGCCTATGGCTACACCTTC.

The table lists this clonotype with a few counts. This sequence joins TRBV5-1 and TRBJ2-1; no firm D call. Trimming took 4 bases from V and 6 from J, leaving 17 bases between them. The CDR3 has 15 amino acids. The germline gives CDR1 SGHRS, CDR2 YFSETQ. The CDR3 is CASSRSPGSLNEQFF. CDR3 nucleotides: TGCGCCAGCAGCCGATCTCCCGGTTCCCTCAATGAGCAGTTCTTC.

The chain links TRBV18 to TRBJ1-4; D gene unclear. The CDR3 spans 15 residues. The germline gives CDR1 KGHSH, CDR2 LQKENI. V lost 4 bases and J lost 5, with 14 bases in between. CDR3 sequence (DNA): TGTGCCAGCTCACAAGGTTCCAGTCAGAATGAAAAACTGTTTTTT. The encoded protein is CASSQGSSQNEKLFF. The full variable domain, in which reference TRBV18 and TRBJ1-4 provide the parts outside the CDR3, is NAGVMQNPRHLVRRRGQEARLRCSPMKGHSHVYWYRQLPEEGLKFMVYLQKENIIDESGMPKERFSAEFPKEGPSILRIQQVVRGDSAAYFCASSQGSSQNEKLFFGSGTQLSVL.